This T cell receptor beta chain was sequenced for a study of cytomegalovirus exposure and HLA in healthy donors. Study summary: Among about 179 million T cells, an earlier analysis found roughly 100 million unique TCR beta sequences.

As for this clone: An end of the junction differs from the germline gene, which may be a read error. The sample contains more than one DNA sequence encoding this CDR3.

Vbeta (60) and Jbeta (13) primers were used in the PCR. Produced via immunoSEQ multiplex PCR; TCRdb's table is partial and in-frame only. Of under 150,000 clones listed, roughly 80% were seen once; the top ten hold under 5.5%. The sequence was collected from a woman aged 45-59 years in good health and CMV-seronegative. The sequencing sample was made of PBMCs.

The CDR3 spells CASSLEWATEAFF. For the CDR3, the DNA is TGTGCCAGCAGCTTAGAGTGGGCCACTGAGGCTTTCTTT. This chain connects TRBV7-9 to TRBJ1-1; no firm D call. From germline, CDR1 is SEHNR and CDR2 FQNEAQ (reference sequence). The CDR3 loop spans 13 amino acids.